Below are 26 T cell receptor beta chains sequenced from a single sample in a study of shared clonotypes between healthy human individuals. The method was immunoSEQ multiplex PCR; TCRdb's version includes in-frame clones alone and lacks a portion of them. The table has 2 million to 2.5 million clones, 85% to 95% seen once; the top ten hold around 0.4%. Sequenced: naive CD4+ T cells from PBMCs. Subset given: CD45RA+ positively selected. The receptors here all came from a young man in good health. Some clones in this sample may be carry-over from other donors' samples.

The table lists this clone with a count of one. The rearrangement links TRBV5-5 to TRBJ1-1; D perhaps matches TRBD1 (6 bases). The germline CDR1 and CDR2 sequences are SGHKS and YYEKEE (reference sequence). The CDR3 spans 18 residues. V lost 0 bases, J lost 0 bases, and 18 bases lay in between. Here the CDR3 DNA reads TGTGCCAGCAGCTTGGCCGGGGGCAGGGTTCGCATGAACACTGAAGCTTTCTTT. As protein: CASSLAGGRVRMNTEAFF. Full variable domain (rest looked up from reference TRBV5-5 and TRBJ1-1): DAGVTQSPTHLIKTRGQQVTLRCSPISGHKSVSWYQQVLGQGPQFIFQYYEKEERGRGNFPDRFSARQFPNYSSELNVNALLLGDSALYLCASSLAGGRVRMNTEAFFGQGTRLTVV.

In DNA, the CDR3 is TGTGCCAGCTCACCCAACGAACGGGACAGTTACTCTGGGGCCAACGTCCTGACTTTC. Protein: CASSPNERDSYSGANVLTF. The chain is built from TRBV18 and TRBJ2-6; TRBD1 matches 7 bases. The germline gives CDR1 KGHSH, CDR2 LQKENI. V lost 3 bases, J lost 0 bases, and 11 bases stayed unmatched. The CDR3 totals 19 residues.

The rearrangement uses TRBV6-6 and TRBJ2-3; 8 nucleotides align to TRBD1. The CDR3 is 15 residues long. The J segment lost 4 bases and the V segment lost 0 bases, leaving 3 bases of the junction unmatched. The germline V gene encodes CDR1 MNHNY and CDR2 SVGAGI (reference sequence). The CDR3 DNA is TGTGCCAGCAGTTACTCCGGACAGGGTGCAGATACGCAGTATTTT. It yields the protein CASSYSGQGADTQYF.

Only one count was recorded for this clone. The chain couples TRBV19 to TRBJ1-5, with D uncertain. CDR1 and CDR2 (germline): LNHDA, SQIVND (reference sequence). The CDR3 is 14 residues long. V was trimmed by 3 bases and J by 0 bases, leaving 6 bases between them. The CDR3: CASSMGLSNQPQHF. The CDR3 DNA is TGTGCCAGTAGTATGGGTCTTAGCAATCAGCCCCAGCATTTT. Together with reference TRBV19 and TRBJ1-5, the CDR3 gives the full variable domain: DGGITQSPKYLFRKEGQNVTLSCEQNLNHDAMYWYRQDPGQGLRLIYYSQIVNDFQKGDIAEGYSVSREKKESFPLTVTSAQKNPTAFYLCASSMGLSNQPQHFGDGTRLSIL.

The chain employs TRBV10-3 and TRBJ2-2; D unresolved. This CDR3 contains 14 residues. V lost 5 bases to trimming and J lost 1 base, with 8 bases between them. Germline CDR1 reads ENHRY; CDR2 reads SYGVKD. CDR3 loop: CAISKGGNTGELFF. The CDR3, as DNA: TGTGCCATCAGTAAAGGCGGGAACACCGGGGAGCTGTTTTTT.

This chain links TRBV19 with TRBJ2-2; 10 positions match TRBD2. The CDR3 totals 15 residues. V lost 9 bases, J lost 6 bases, and 10 bases stayed unmatched. Looked up from germline, CDR1 is LNHDA and CDR2 is SQIVND (reference sequence). The DNA for the CDR3 is TGTGCCAGCCATTTCACTAGCGGGATACCCGGGGAGCTGTTTTTT. It codes for CASHFTSGIPGELFF.

This clone was detected once. The gene calls are TRBV28 and TRBJ2-3; D may be TRBD1 (6 bases). Per germline, CDR1 MDHEN and CDR2 SYDVKM. Deletions cut 4 bases from V and 2 bases from J, with 13 bases between. CDR3 size: 15 residues. CDR3 DNA: TGTGCCAGCAGTTCCGGGACACACATCACAGATACGCAGTATTTT. It translates to CASSSGTHITDTQYF.

The chain recombines TRBV7-9 with TRBJ1-6; D is uncertain. V shed 5 bases and J shed 13 bases, with 15 bases lying between them. This CDR3 is built from 13 residues. The germline gives CDR1 SEHNR, CDR2 FQNEAQ (reference sequence). For the CDR3, the DNA is TGTGCCAGCAGCCCATACAAAGGGTTGCCCCTCCACTTT. Encoded protein: CASSPYKGLPLHF.

The V gene is TRBV5-6, the J gene TRBJ2-3, with 8 bases aligning to TRBD1. Losses at the gene ends were 0 bases for V and 3 bases for J; bases not matched to a gene: 3. Looked up from germline, CDR1 is SGHDT and CDR2 is YYEEEE. This CDR3 comprises 15 residues. DNA of the CDR3: TGTGCCAGCAGCTTGGTCACAGGGGGGACAGATACGCAGTATTTT. It is translated as CASSLVTGGTDTQYF.

The gene calls are TRBV28 and TRBJ1-2, with D perhaps matching TRBD1 (5 bases). Germline V lookup: CDR1 MDHEN, CDR2 SYDVKM. V lost 3 bases and J 4 bases, leaving 18 bases between the germline ends. CDR3 length: 16 residues. CDR3 sequence reads: CASSFGGDGDLYGYTF. Written as DNA, the CDR3 is TGTGCCAGCAGTTTCGGTGGGGACGGCGACCTCTATGGCTACACCTTC.

The rearrangement uses TRBV5-1 and TRBJ2-3; the D is unclear. The V and J ends lost 3 bases and 3 bases respectively, with 8 bases between them. The CDR3 runs 13 residues. Germline-derived CDR1 and CDR2 are SGHRS and YFSETQ. Here the CDR3 DNA reads TGCGCCAGCAGCTCGTCTCCGACAGATACGCAGTATTTT. It encodes CASSSSPTDTQYF. Complete variable domain (other parts from reference TRBV5-1 and TRBJ2-3): KAGVTQTPRYLIKTRGQQVTLSCSPISGHRSVSWYQQTPGQGLQFLFEYFSETQRNKGNFPGRFSGRQFSNSRSEMNVSTLELGDSALYLCASSSSPTDTQYFGPGTRLTVL.

The chain couples TRBV19 to TRBJ2-6; maybe TRBD2 (6 bases). CDR3 length: 14 residues. With 6 bases removed from V and 3 bases from J, the gap between germline ends came to 9 bases. Germline values: CDR1 LNHDA, CDR2 SQIVND (reference sequence). CDR3 DNA sequence: TGTGCCAGTAGATCCGGGGGTGGGGCCAACGTCCTGACTTTC. This codes for CASRSGGGANVLTF. Full variable domain (missing parts from reference TRBV19 and TRBJ2-6): DGGITQSPKYLFRKEGQNVTLSCEQNLNHDAMYWYRQDPGQGLRLIYYSQIVNDFQKGDIAEGYSVSREKKESFPLTVTSAQKNPTAFYLCASRSGGGANVLTFGAGSRLTVL.

V and J are TRBV7-6 and TRBJ2-1; D possibly corresponds to TRBD2 (6 bases). Germline-derived CDR1 and CDR2 are SGHVS and FNYEAQ. CDR3 size: 15 residues. Trimming shortened V by 3 bases and J by 9 bases, and 18 bases separated the two germline ends. CDR3 sequence: CASSFFWTNGGEQFF. As DNA, the CDR3 is TGTGCCAGCAGCTTCTTCTGGACTAACGGGGGTGAGCAGTTCTTC.

The chain uses TRBV6-4 and TRBJ2-2; TRBD1 matches at 7 bases. The germline CDR1 and CDR2 sequences are MRHNA and SNTAGT. J was trimmed by 5 bases and V by 6 bases; bases with no gene match: 6. This CDR3 contains 14 residues. DNA for the CDR3: TGTGCCAGCAGATATGCACAGGGGACCGGGGAGCTGTTTTTT. Protein sequence: CASRYAQGTGELFF.

The chain uses TRBV28 and TRBJ2-1; no reliable D call. V lost 7 bases and J lost 7, with 17 bases in between. The germline V gene has CDR1 MDHEN and CDR2 SYDVKM. This CDR3 is 14 amino acids long. In nucleotides, the CDR3 is TGTGCCAGCATCAATGCTAGAGGAACTAATGAGCAGTTCTTC. Translating gives CASINARGTNEQFF.

This chain uses TRBV12-5 with TRBJ2-2; TRBD2 aligns across 11 bases. V lost 6 bases to trimming and J lost 1 base; unmatched junction nucleotides: 1. The CDR3 has 15 amino acids. CDR1 and CDR2 from the germline V gene are LGHNT and FRNRAP. This chain's CDR3 is CASGGTSGNTGELFF. CDR3 DNA: TGTGCTAGTGGAGGGACTAGCGGGAACACCGGGGAGCTGTTTTTT. The full variable domain, in which reference TRBV12-5 and TRBJ2-2 provide the parts outside the CDR3, is DARVTQTPRHKVTEMGQEVTMRCQPILGHNTVFWYRQTMMQGLELLAYFRNRAPLDDSGMPKDRFSAEMPDATLATLKIQPSEPRDSAVYFCASGGTSGNTGELFFGEGSRLTVL.

V usage is TRBV7-2 and J usage is TRBJ1-5, with D perhaps TRBD1 (6 bases). In germline, CDR1 is SGHTA, CDR2 FQGNSA. The CDR3 spans 15 residues. The V end lost 5 bases, the J end lost 4 bases, and 15 bases lay between the germline ends. CDR3 nucleotides: TGTGCCAGCAGCCCATCGACAGGTAGGAATCAGCCCCAGCATTTT. Translation: CASSPSTGRNQPQHF.

On this clone itself: One end of the junction varies from germline; a read error may be responsible. This chain links TRBV7-6 with TRBJ2-1; D uncertain. Germline assignment: CDR1 SGHVS and CDR2 FNYEAQ. The CDR3 runs 15 residues. The CDR3 nucleotides are TGTGCCAGCAGCTTTAGGTTAAGCTCCTGCAATGAGCAGTTCTTC. Its translation is CASSFRLSSCNEQFF.

This rearrangement joins TRBV4-1 to TRBJ1-4; perhaps TRBD1 as D (5 bases). The V end was cut by 0 bases, the J end by 10 bases, with 18 bases between. The CDR3 spans 16 residues. Germline loops: CDR1 MGHRA, CDR2 YSYEKL. In DNA form, the CDR3 reads TGCGCCAGCAGCCAAGATAGAAGGGGTGGGATGGGAAAACTGTTTTTT. Translation: CASSQDRRGGMGKLFF.

The rearrangement joins TRBV9 to TRBJ2-3, with D possibly being TRBD2 (6 bases). This CDR3 spans 14 amino acids. Germline-derived CDR1 and CDR2 are SGDLS and YYNGEE. V shed 3 bases and J shed 1 base, with 9 bases lying between them. The CDR3 protein is CASSGGLRTDTQYF. CDR3 coding DNA: TGTGCCAGCAGCGGGGGACTCCGCACAGATACGCAGTATTTT.

The J gene is TRBJ1-2, the V gene TRBV29-1, with 9 bases lining up with TRBD1. Germline trimming cut 5 bases from V and 2 bases from J; bases unmatched to any gene: 3. This CDR3 has 13 amino acids. CDR1 SQVTM and CDR2 ANQGSEA come from the germline V gene. This chain's CDR3 is CSVRDRENYGYTF. The CDR3 bases are TGCAGCGTTCGGGACAGGGAGAACTATGGCTACACCTTC.

CDR3 protein: CASSPGHGRVSYEQYF. The CDR3 DNA sequence: TGTGCCAGCAGCCCAGGCCACGGCAGGGTCTCCTACGAGCAGTACTTC. This chain connects TRBV11-2 to TRBJ2-7; a weak D match, TRBD1 (5 bases). Germline values: CDR1 SGHAT, CDR2 FQNNGV. V was clipped by 5 bases and J by 0 bases, with 17 bases between them. The CDR3 is 16 residues long. Based on the CDR3 plus reference TRBV11-2 and TRBJ2-7, the full variable domain is EAGVAQSPRYKIIEKRQSVAFWCNPISGHATLYWYQQILGQGPKLLIQFQNNGVVDDSQLPKDRFSAERLKGVDSTLKIQPAKLEDSAVYLCASSPGHGRVSYEQYFGPGTRLTVT.

The chain is built from TRBV11-2 and TRBJ2-5; no clear D. V was shortened by 3 bases and J by 2 bases, with 10 bases between the two germline ends. The CDR3 runs 14 residues. Germline V gene data show CDR1 as SGHAT and CDR2 as FQNNGV. The CDR3, as DNA: TGTGCCAGCAGCTTTGGCCTCGCTCAAGAGACCCAGTACTTC. This encodes CASSFGLAQETQYF. The full variable domain, with the rest looked up from reference TRBV11-2 and TRBJ2-5, is EAGVAQSPRYKIIEKRQSVAFWCNPISGHATLYWYQQILGQGPKLLIQFQNNGVVDDSQLPKDRFSAERLKGVDSTLKIQPAKLEDSAVYLCASSFGLAQETQYFGPGTRLLVL.

V and J are TRBV30 and TRBJ2-3, with TRBD2 identical over 7 bases. CDR1 and CDR2 from the germline V gene are GTSNPN and SVGIG (reference sequence). The CDR3 loop spans 14 amino acids. V trimming: 0 bases; J trimming: 4 bases; junction bases outside the gene matches: 4. In nucleotides, the CDR3 is TGTGCCTGGAGTGTGGGAGGGTTCCCAGATACGCAGTATTTT. It is translated as CAWSVGGFPDTQYF. Using reference TRBV30 and TRBJ2-3 for the parts outside the CDR3, the full variable domain is SQTIHQWPATLVQPVGSPLSLECTVEGTSNPNLYWYRQAAGRGLQLLFYSVGIGQISSEVPQNLSASRPQDRQFILSSKKLLLSDSGFYLCAWSVGGFPDTQYFGPGTRLTVL.

The rearrangement joins TRBV14 to TRBJ2-7; TRBD2 agrees at 12 bases. Germline CDR1 is SGHDN and CDR2 is FVKESK. The CDR3 is 19 amino acids. The ends lost 4 bases at V and 2 bases at J; junction bases unmatched: 15. In DNA form, the CDR3 reads TGTGCCAGCAGCCCTACGGAGACTAGCGGGAGTTTTGGGACCTACGAGCAGTACTTC. This encodes CASSPTETSGSFGTYEQYF.

This clone appeared once. This chain uses TRBV27 with TRBJ2-7; 8 bases align to TRBD2. Germline CDR1 reads MNHEY; CDR2 reads SMNVEV (reference sequence). The trim removed 5 bases at V and 2 bases at J, leaving 8 bases unmatched. The CDR3 runs 15 residues. The CDR3 reads CASSAYVLAAYEQYF. The CDR3 nucleotides are TGTGCCAGCAGTGCTTACGTACTAGCGGCCTACGAGCAGTACTTC.